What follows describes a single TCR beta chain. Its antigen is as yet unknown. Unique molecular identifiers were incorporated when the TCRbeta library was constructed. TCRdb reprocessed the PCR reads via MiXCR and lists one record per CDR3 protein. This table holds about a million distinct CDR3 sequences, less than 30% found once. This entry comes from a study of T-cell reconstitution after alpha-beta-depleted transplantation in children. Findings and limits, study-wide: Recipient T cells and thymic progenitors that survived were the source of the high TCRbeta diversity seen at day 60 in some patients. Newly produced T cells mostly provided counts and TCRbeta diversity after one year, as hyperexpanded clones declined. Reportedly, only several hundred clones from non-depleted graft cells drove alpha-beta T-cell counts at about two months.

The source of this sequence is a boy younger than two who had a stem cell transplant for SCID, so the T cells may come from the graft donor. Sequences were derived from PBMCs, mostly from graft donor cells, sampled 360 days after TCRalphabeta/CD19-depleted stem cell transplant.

In DNA form, the CDR3 reads TGTGCCTGGAGTGTCAGGCGAAGCTCCTACGAGCAGTACTTC. Its protein product is CAWSVRRSSYEQYF. The chain has TRBV30 and TRBJ2-7; no clear D. Germline CDR1 reads GTSNPN; CDR2 reads SVGIG (reference sequence). This CDR3 region has 14 residues. The V and J ends lost 0 bases and 0 bases respectively, with 9 bases between them.